This passage covers 10 T cell receptor beta chains from one sample sequenced in a study of patients with pleural tuberculosis. TCRdb independently ran MiXCR on the reads; one entry per CDR3 protein. The repertoire holds 40,000 to 55,000 distinct CDR3 sequences, with 6% to 8% as singletons. These receptors originate from a human donor with pleural tuberculosis.

There are a few counts of this clonotype. The chain carries TRBV12-3 or TRBV12-4 and TRBJ2-7; a weak D match, TRBD1 (7 bases). The V gene lost 3 bases and the J gene lost 2 bases, with 11 bases spanning the gap. The CDR3 runs 14 residues. CDR3 DNA: TGTGCCAGCAGTTTGGCAGGGGGGACCTACGAGCAGTACTTC. As protein: CASSLAGGTYEQYF.

CDR3 sequence reads: CSASSQGTQYF. The CDR3 DNA follows: TGCAGTGCTAGCTCCCAGGGGACCCAGTACTTC. The rearrangement links TRBV20-1 to TRBJ2-5; D might be TRBD1 (5 bases). The V end was cut by 3 bases, the J end by 7 bases, with 9 bases between. Germline V gene data show CDR1 as DFQATT and CDR2 as SNEGSKA (reference sequence). CDR3 length: 11 residues.

This clonotype showed up many times. The gene calls are TRBV24-1 and TRBJ1-2; D gene uncertain. Germline CDR1 KGHDR, CDR2 SFDVKD. The CDR3 extends over 13 amino acids. V was cut by 5 bases and J by 4 bases, with 10 bases left in between. The CDR3 nucleotides read TGTGCCACCAGTGCTCAAGGACTCTATGGCTACACCTTC. It is translated as CATSAQGLYGYTF.

This clonotype was recorded many times. The J gene is TRBJ1-1, the V gene TRBV5-4; TRBD1 is a possible D gene (6 bases). Between the trimmed V and J ends, which lost 1 base and 8 bases, there was a span of 9 bases. The CDR3 is made up of 12 amino acids. Germline-derived CDR1 and CDR2 are SGHNT and YYREEE (reference sequence). DNA for the CDR3: TGTGCCAGCAGCTTGTACGGACAGGAAGCTTTCTTT. This translates into CASSLYGQEAFF.

This clonotype came up many times. This rearrangement joins TRBV20-1 to TRBJ2-5; TRBD1 is a possible D gene (6 bases). The CDR3 has 14 amino acids. The germline V and J ends were trimmed by 3 bases and 5 bases, with 16 bases remaining between them. CDR1 is DFQATT, CDR2 SNEGSKA, per germline (reference sequence). This chain's CDR3 is CSASFRGWGETQYF. The CDR3 nucleotides are TGCAGTGCTAGCTTCAGGGGTTGGGGGGAGACCCAGTACTTC.

This clonotype has a count of ten or more. The CDR3 DNA is TGTGCCAGCAGCTCTGGAGGGTCTAGCTCTGGAAACACCATATATTTT. Translation: CASSSGGSSSGNTIYF. The chain couples TRBV7-1 to TRBJ1-3; no definite D call. TRBV7-1 is assigned to the ORF class and has an uncertain function. This CDR3 has 16 residues. Between the trimmed V and J ends, which lost 3 bases and 0 bases, there was a span of 12 bases.

This clonotype turned up a few times. The chain uses TRBV29-1 and TRBJ1-2; D unclear. Germline assignment: CDR1 SQVTM and CDR2 ANQGSEA. Trimming removed 6 bases at V and 6 bases at J, with 5 bases between. The CDR3 sequence is 9 residues long. CDR3 in amino acids: CSVDDGYTF. The CDR3 coding sequence is TGCAGCGTAGACGATGGCTACACCTTC.

The chain is built from TRBV12-3 or TRBV12-4 and TRBJ2-5, with 7 bases fitting TRBD1. This CDR3 region has 14 residues. The ends lost 3 bases at V and 2 bases at J; junction bases unmatched: 3. This chain's CDR3 is CASSFWTGQETQYF. CDR3 DNA sequence: TGTGCCAGCAGTTTCTGGACAGGACAAGAGACCCAGTACTTC.

There are many counts of this clonotype. The chain employs TRBV27 and TRBJ2-3, with 11 bases identical to TRBD1. Germline loops: CDR1 MNHEY, CDR2 SMNVEV (reference sequence). CDR3 size: 15 residues. J lost 9 bases, V lost 5 bases, and 10 bases had no gene match. The CDR3 coding sequence is TGTGCCAGCAGTATCCTCGGACAGGGGGCGGAAACGCAGTATTTT. It is translated as CASSILGQGAETQYF.

The rearrangement links TRBV11-2 to TRBJ2-2, with TRBD1 matching 10 bases. Trimming cost V 3 bases and J 6 bases; bases outside gene matches: 4. CDR1 SGHAT and CDR2 FQNNGV come from the germline V gene. There are 15 residues in the CDR3. The CDR3 spells CASSFRDRGAGELFF. CDR3 bases: TGTGCCAGCAGCTTCCGGGACAGGGGCGCCGGGGAGCTGTTTTTT.